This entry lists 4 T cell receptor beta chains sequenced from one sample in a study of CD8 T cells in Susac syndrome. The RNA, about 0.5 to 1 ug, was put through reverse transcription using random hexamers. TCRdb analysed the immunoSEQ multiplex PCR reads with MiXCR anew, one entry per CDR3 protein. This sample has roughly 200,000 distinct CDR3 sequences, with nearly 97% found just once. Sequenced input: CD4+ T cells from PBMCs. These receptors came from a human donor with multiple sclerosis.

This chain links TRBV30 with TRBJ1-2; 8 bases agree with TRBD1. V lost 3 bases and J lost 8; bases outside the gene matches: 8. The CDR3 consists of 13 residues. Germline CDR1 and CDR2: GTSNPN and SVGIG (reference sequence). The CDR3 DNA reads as TGTGCCTGGAGACAGGACAGGGAAGGCGGCTACACCTTC. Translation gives CAWRQDREGGYTF.

Here the CDR3 reads CSASSTAGVGYTF. The CDR3 region has the DNA TGCAGTGCTAGTTCCACTGCGGGGGTTGGCTACACCTTC. The chain links TRBV20-1 to TRBJ1-2; D perhaps matches TRBD1 (5 bases). CDR3 length equals 13 residues. V lost 3 bases and J 7 bases, leaving 15 bases between the germline ends. Germline-derived CDR1 and CDR2 are DFQATT and SNEGSKA (reference sequence).

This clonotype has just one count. The CDR3 spells CSARDGTVSLSGTF. In DNA, the CDR3 is TGCAGTGCTAGAGATGGGACAGTCAGCTTATCGGGGACCTTC. The chain combines TRBV20-1 with TRBJ1-2; 7 bases align to TRBD1. This CDR3 comprises 14 residues. Trimming at V came to 0 bases and at J to 14 bases, leaving 15 bases not matched to a gene. Per germline, CDR1 DFQATT and CDR2 SNEGSKA (reference sequence).

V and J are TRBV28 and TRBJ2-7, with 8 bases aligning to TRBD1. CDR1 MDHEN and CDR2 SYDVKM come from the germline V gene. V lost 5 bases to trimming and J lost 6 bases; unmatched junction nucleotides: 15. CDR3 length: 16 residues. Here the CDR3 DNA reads TGTGCCAGCAGTCCGATTACAGGGGGGACGATGGGCGAGCAGTACTTC. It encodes CASSPITGGTMGEQYF.